Below, 4 T cell receptor beta chains from the same sample are listed, as sequenced in a study of OX40 agonist ivuxolimab in advanced cancers. The method was the immunoSEQ multiplex PCR assay. The source is immuneACCESS, and TCRdb retained only in-frame sequences with V and J called. Part of the clones is not carried over; for the studies checked, unresolved V genes explain less than half of this, and the remainder is unexplained. The sample yields some 99,000 clones; roughly 94% were counted once. 0.15% to 0.2% of the sample rests with the top ten. Sequenced material: CD4+ or CD8+ T cells sorted from blood, taken in a trial of the OX40 agonist ivuxolimab. These receptors originate from an adult with an advanced solid tumor such as melanoma, head and neck, liver or kidney cancer.

This clone was seen a single time. The gene calls are TRBV6-5 and TRBJ1-2; TRBD1 aligns across 8 bases. Per germline, CDR1 MNHEY and CDR2 SVGAGI. The J segment lost 8 bases and the V segment lost 6 bases, leaving 8 bases of the junction unmatched. The CDR3 has 13 amino acids. Written as DNA, the CDR3 is TGTGCCAGCAGATTAATAGCAGGGGGCGGCTACACCTTC. Amino acid sequence: CASRLIAGGGYTF.

The chain carries TRBV7-8 and TRBJ2-7; D tentatively reads TRBD1 or TRBD2 (5 bases each). The germline gives CDR1 SGHVS, CDR2 FQNEAQ. V dropped 11 bases and J dropped 3 bases, with 11 bases sitting between them. CDR3 size: 11 residues. Written as DNA, the CDR3 is TGTGCCGTCGGGGCCCTCTACGAGCAGTACTTC. Encoded protein: CAVGALYEQYF.

This clone was seen a single time. The chain employs TRBV19 and TRBJ1-2; 7 nucleotides agree with TRBD1. The CDR3 contains 12 residues. Germline CDR1 LNHDA, CDR2 SQIVND (reference sequence). J lost 4 bases, V lost 6 bases, and 2 bases had no gene match. The CDR3 loop reads CASSRDSYGYTF. The CDR3, as DNA: TGTGCCAGTAGCCGGGACAGCTATGGCTACACCTTC.

This chain links TRBV27 with TRBJ1-3; D remains unclear. V lost 3 bases, J lost 1 base, and 4 bases lay in between. The CDR3 is made up of 13 amino acids. Germline V gene lookup returns CDR1 MNHEY and CDR2 SMNVEV (reference sequence). CDR3 coding DNA: TGTGCCAGCAGTTTGTGGTCTGGAAACACCATATATTTT. Protein sequence: CASSLWSGNTIYF.